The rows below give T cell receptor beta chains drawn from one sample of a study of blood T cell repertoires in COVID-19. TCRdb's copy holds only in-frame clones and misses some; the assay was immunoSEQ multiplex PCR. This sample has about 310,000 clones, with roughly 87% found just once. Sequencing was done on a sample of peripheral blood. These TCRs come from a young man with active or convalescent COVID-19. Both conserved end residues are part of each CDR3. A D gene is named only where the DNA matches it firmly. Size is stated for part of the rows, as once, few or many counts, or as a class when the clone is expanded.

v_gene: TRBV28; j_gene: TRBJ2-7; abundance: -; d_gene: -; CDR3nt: TGTGCCAGCAGGAGCGCTTGGGGGGGCCTTTTCTACGAGCAGTACTTC; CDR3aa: CASRSAWGGLFYEQYF
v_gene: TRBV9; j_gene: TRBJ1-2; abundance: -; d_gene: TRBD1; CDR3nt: TGTGCCAGCAGCGTAGGGGGGTCGGGACAGGGCTATGGCTACACCTTC; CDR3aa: CASSVGGSGQGYGYTF
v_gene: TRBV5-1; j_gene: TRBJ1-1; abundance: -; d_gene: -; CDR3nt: TGCGCCAGCAGCTTGGTTAGGGGGTCCACTGAAGCTTTCTTT; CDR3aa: CASSLVRGSTEAFF
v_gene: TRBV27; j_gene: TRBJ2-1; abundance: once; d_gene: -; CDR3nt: TGTGCCAGCAGCCAGGCGGCCGGGGGCTACAATGAGCAGTTCTTC; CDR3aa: CASSQAAGGYNEQFF
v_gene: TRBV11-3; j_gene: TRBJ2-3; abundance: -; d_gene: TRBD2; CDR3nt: TGTGCCAGCAGGCTAGCGGGACCCCACACAGATACGCAGTATTTT; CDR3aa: CASRLAGPHTDTQYF
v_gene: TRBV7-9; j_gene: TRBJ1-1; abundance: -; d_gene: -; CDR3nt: TGTGCCAGCAGCTTAGTTGCGGGGTGGGGGACTGAAGCTTTCTTT; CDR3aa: CASSLVAGWGTEAFF
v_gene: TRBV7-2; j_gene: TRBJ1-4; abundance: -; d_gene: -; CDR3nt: TGTGCCAGCAGTCCAGCGACAGGCCGAAGGAAACTGTTTTTT; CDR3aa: CASSPATGRRKLFF
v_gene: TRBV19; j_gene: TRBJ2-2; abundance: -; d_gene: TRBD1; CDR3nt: TGTGCCAGTAGAGAAGGAAACAGGGGTTTGGACACCGGGGAGCTGTTTTTT; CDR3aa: CASREGNRGLDTGELFF
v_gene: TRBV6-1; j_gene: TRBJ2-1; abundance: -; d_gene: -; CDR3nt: TGTGCCAGCAGTTTGGTCCGGGACTACAATGAGCAGTTCTTC; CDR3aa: CASSLVRDYNEQFF
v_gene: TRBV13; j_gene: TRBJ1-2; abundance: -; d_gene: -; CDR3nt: TGTGCCAGCAGCCGAGAATCGTATGGCTACACCTTC; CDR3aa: CASSRESYGYTF
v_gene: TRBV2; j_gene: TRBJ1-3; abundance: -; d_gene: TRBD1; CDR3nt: TGTGCCAGCACACGGGACAGCGGAAACACCATATATTTT; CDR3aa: CASTRDSGNTIYF
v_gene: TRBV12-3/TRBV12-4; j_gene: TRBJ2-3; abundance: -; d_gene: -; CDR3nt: TGTGCCAGCAGGGAGGGACGGTTTACGCAGTATTTT; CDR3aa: CASREGRFTQYF
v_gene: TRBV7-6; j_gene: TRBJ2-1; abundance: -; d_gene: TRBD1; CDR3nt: TGTGCCAGCAGCCTAGGACAGGGGAGTGAGAATGAGCAGTTCTTC; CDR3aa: CASSLGQGSENEQFF
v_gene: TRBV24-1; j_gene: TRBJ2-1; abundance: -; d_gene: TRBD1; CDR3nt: TGTGCCACCAGTGATCCGGGACAGGGGGCGACCTACAATGAGCAGTTCTTC; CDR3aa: CATSDPGQGATYNEQFF
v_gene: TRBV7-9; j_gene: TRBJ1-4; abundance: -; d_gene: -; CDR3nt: TGTGCCAGCAGCGTAAGCAGGGGAACTGAAAAACTGTTTTTT; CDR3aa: CASSVSRGTEKLFF
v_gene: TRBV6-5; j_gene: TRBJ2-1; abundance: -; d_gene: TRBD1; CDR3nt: TGTGCCAGCAGTTACGGACAGGGTGGGCAGTTCTTC; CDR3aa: CASSYGQGGQFF
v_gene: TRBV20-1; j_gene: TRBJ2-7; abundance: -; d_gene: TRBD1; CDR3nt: TGCAGTGCTAGTCCCCTGGACAGGGCCTACGAGCAGTACTTC; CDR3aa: CSASPLDRAYEQYF
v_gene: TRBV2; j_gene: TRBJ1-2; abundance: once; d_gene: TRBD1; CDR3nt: TGTGCCAGCAGCCGGGACAGGGGAAACTATGGCTACACCTTC; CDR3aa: CASSRDRGNYGYTF
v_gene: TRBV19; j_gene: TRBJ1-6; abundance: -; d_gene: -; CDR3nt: TGTGCCAGTAGATCGACACCGGGAGGCTCACCCCTCCACTTT; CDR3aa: CASRSTPGGSPLHF
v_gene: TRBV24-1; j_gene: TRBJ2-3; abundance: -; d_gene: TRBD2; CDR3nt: TGTGCCACCAGCCGGACTAGCGTAGATACGCAGTATTTT; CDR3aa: CATSRTSVDTQYF
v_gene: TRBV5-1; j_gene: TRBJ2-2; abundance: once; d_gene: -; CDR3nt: TGCGCCAGCAGCTTGGTTCCGGGATCGGGGGAGCTGTTTTTT; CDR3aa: CASSLVPGSGELFF
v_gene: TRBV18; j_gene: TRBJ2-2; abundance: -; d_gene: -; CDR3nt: TGTGCCAGCTCACCACGAGGGCCGGACACCGGGGAGCTGTTTTTT; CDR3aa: CASSPRGPDTGELFF
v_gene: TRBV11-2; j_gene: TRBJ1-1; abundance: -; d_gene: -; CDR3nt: TGTGCCAGCAGCCATCTTGGGCCCTCTGAGGGCACTGAAGCTTTCTTT; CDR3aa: CASSHLGPSEGTEAFF
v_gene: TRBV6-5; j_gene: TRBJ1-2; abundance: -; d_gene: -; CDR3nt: TGTGCCAGCAGTCCTGGGACTCTAGGCTACACCTTC; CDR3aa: CASSPGTLGYTF
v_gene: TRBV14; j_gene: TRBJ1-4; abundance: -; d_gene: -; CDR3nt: TGTGCCAGCAGCCAAGGAGGGATTCGGGAAAAACTGTTTTTT; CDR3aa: CASSQGGIREKLFF
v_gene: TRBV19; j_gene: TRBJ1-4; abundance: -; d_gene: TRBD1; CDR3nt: TGTGCCAGTAGTATTCAGGGGGCGGCAACTAATGAAAAACTGTTTTTT; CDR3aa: CASSIQGAATNEKLFF
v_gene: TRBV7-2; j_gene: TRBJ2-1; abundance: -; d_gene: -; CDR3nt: TGTGCCAGCAGCTTAGACCCGAAGCGGAACTCCTACAATGAGCAGTTCTTC; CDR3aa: CASSLDPKRNSYNEQFF
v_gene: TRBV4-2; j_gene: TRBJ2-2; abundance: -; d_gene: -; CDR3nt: TGTGCCAGCAGCCCACCGGGACTCAACACCGGGGAGCTGTTTTTT; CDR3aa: CASSPPGLNTGELFF
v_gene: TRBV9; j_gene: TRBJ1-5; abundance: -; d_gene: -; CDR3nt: TGTGCCAGCAGCGTAGCAGGGTCCCAGCCCCAGCATTTT; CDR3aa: CASSVAGSQPQHF
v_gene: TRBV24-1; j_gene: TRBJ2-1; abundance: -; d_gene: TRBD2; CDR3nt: TGTGCCACCAGTGCCGTTAGGACTAGCGGGAGCCAGGCCTCATACAATGAGCAGTTCTTC; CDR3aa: CATSAVRTSGSQASYNEQFF
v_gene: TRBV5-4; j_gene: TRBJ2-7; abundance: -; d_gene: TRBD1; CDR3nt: TGTGCCAGCAGCTTAGATTGGACGGGACAGGGTAACGAGCAGTACTTC; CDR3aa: CASSLDWTGQGNEQYF
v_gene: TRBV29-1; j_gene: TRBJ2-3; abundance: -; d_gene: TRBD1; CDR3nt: TGCAGCGTCAGGGACAGGGTAGATACGCAGTATTTT; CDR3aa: CSVRDRVDTQYF
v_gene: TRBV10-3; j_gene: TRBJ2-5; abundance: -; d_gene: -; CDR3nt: TGTGCCATCAGTTCTTCACAGGCCGGGTCGGAGACCCAGTACTTC; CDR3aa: CAISSSQAGSETQYF
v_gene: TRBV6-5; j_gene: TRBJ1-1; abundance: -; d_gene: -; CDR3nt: TGTGCCAGCAGTTACTCGATAACGGGAACCAAAGCTTTCTTT; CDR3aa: CASSYSITGTKAFF
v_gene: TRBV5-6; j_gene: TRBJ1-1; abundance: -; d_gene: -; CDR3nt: TGTGCCAGCTACCGGGACACCGGCCTGAACACTGAAGCTTTCTTT; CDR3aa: CASYRDTGLNTEAFF
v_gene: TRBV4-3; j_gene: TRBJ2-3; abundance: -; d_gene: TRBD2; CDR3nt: TGCGCCAGCAGCCAAGAATCAGGCGGGGGGCTAGGCACAGATACGCAGTATTTT; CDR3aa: CASSQESGGGLGTDTQYF
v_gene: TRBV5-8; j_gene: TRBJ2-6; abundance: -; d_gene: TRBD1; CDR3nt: TGTGCCAGCAGCTTGGGAACAGGGGTATACTCTGGGGCCAACGTCCTGACTTTC; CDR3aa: CASSLGTGVYSGANVLTF
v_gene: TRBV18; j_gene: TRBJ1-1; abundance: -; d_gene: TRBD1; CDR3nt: TGTGCCAGCTCGCCCACCGGGACAGGGAATGAAGCTTTCTTT; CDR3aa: CASSPTGTGNEAFF
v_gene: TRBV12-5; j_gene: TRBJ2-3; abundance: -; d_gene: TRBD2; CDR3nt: TGTGCTAGTGGCAAGAGACTAGCGGGGGGCCTTAATACGCAGTATTTT; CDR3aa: CASGKRLAGGLNTQYF
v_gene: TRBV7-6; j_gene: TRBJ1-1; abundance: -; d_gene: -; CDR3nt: TGTGCCAGCAGCTTAACCGGGAACACTGAAGCTTTCTTT; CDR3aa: CASSLTGNTEAFF
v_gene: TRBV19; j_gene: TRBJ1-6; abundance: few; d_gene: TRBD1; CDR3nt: TGTGCCAGTAGCTCGGGACAGGGAGCTAATTCACCCCTCCACTTT; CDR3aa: CASSSGQGANSPLHF
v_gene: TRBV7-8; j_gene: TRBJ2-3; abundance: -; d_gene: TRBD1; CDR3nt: TGTGCCAGCACCAACCCATACAGGGGGAGGACAGATACGCAGTATTTT; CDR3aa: CASTNPYRGRTDTQYF
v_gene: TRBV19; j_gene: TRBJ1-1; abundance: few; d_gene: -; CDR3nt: TGTGCCAGTAGTGCCGGGTTCGGGACTGAAGCTTTCTTT; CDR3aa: CASSAGFGTEAFF
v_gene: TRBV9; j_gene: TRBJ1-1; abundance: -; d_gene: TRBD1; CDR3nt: TGTGCCAGCAGCAAACGACAGGGGTCGGGGAACACTGAAGCTTTCTTT; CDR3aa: CASSKRQGSGNTEAFF
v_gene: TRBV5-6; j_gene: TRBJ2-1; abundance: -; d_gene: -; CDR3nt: TGTGCCAGCAGCTCGGGGTCTGGGCCGGAGCAGTTCTTC; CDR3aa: CASSSGSGPEQFF
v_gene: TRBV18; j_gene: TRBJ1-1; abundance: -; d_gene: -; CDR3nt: TGTGCCAGCTCACCTGATACAGCTGAAGCTTTCTTT; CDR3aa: CASSPDTAEAFF
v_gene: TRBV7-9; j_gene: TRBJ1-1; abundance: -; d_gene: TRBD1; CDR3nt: TGTGCCAGCAGTCAACGGACAGGGGAAGCTTTCTTT; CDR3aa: CASSQRTGEAFF
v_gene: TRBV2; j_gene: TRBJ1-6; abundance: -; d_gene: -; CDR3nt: TGTGCCAGCAGTGTTGGCAGCTCCTATAATTCACCCCTCCACTTT; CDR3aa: CASSVGSSYNSPLHF
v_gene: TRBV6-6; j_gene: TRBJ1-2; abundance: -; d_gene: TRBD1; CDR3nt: TGTGCCAGCAGCGACAGGGGCTATGGCTACACCTTC; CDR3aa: CASSDRGYGYTF
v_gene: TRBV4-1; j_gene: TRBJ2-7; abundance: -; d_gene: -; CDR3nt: TGCGCCAGCAGCCCACGGCAGGGATCCTACGAGCAGTACTTC; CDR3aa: CASSPRQGSYEQYF
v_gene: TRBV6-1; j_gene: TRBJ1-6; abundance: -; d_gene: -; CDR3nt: TGTGCCAGCAGTGAAACAGGGTCAGGCTCACCCCTCCACTTT; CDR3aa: CASSETGSGSPLHF
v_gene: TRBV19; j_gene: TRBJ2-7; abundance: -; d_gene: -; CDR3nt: TGTGCCAGTTCTAGAAGACAGGGAGGATACGAGCAGTACTTC; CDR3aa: CASSRRQGGYEQYF
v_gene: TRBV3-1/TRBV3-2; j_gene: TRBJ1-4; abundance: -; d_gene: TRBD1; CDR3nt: TGTGCCAGCAGCTCCCGAAGACAGGGGGGCACTGTAAAACTGTTTTTT; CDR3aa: CASSSRRQGGTVKLFF
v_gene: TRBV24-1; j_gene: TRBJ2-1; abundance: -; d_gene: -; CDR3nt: TGTGCCACCAGTGAAGGGGGTGAGTCCTACAATGAGCAGTTCTTC; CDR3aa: CATSEGGESYNEQFF
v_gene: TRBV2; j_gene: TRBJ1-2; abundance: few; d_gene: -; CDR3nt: TGTGCCAGCAGTGTTTGGGCAGGGGCCGGCTACACCTTC; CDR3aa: CASSVWAGAGYTF
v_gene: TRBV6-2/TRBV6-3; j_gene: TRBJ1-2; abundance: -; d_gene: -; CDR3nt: TGTGCCAGCAGTTACCTACGGGACACCTCTAACTATGGCTACACCTTC; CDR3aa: CASSYLRDTSNYGYTF
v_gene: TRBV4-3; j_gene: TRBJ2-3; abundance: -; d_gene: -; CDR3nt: TGCGCCAGCAGCCAAGACGGAGTGGGTCCGGATACGCAGTATTTT; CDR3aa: CASSQDGVGPDTQYF
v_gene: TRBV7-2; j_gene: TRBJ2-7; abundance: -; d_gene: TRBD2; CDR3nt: TGTGCCAGCAGCCCCCTGGGGGTAGCGGGAACCTACGAGCAGTACTTC; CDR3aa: CASSPLGVAGTYEQYF
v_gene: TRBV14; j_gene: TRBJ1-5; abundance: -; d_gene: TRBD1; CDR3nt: TGTGCCAGCAGTCGGGACAGGGAGGGACCCCAGCATTTT; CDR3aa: CASSRDREGPQHF
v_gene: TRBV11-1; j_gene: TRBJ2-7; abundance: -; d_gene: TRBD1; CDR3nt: TGTGCCAGCAGCTGGACAGGGGGCACATACGAGCAGTACTTC; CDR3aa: CASSWTGGTYEQYF